This T cell receptor beta chain was sequenced in a study of T cells in Graves' hyperthyroidism and ophthalmopathy. RNA transcripts were the template for amplifying TCR beta CDR3 regions. Initially, a first-round RT-PCR of the TCR CDR3 employed the HTBI primer set. TCRdb itself ran the multiplex PCR reads through MiXCR, one entry per CDR3 protein. The sample holds around 340,000 distinct CDR3 sequences; roughly 18% are singletons and the top ten take around 15%. Individuals with ophthalmopathy presented a Clinical Activity Score of at least 3, a NOSPECS grade of at least 4 and a duration under 3 months. Diagnostic decisions used clinical symptoms, serum thyroxine and TRAb, thyroid ultrasound and orbital computed tomography. This clonotype was counted at least ten times. Source material: blood. The clonotype was recovered from a woman in her forties with Graves' ophthalmopathy.

CDR3 sequence: CASSATWSSYEQYF. CDR3 DNA: TGTGCCAGCAGCGCGACTTGGAGCTCCTACGAGCAGTACTTC. The J gene is TRBJ2-7, the V gene TRBV27, with D unclear. Per germline, CDR1 MNHEY and CDR2 SMNVEV (reference sequence). Trimming took off 6 bases at V and 0 bases at J, with 12 bases between the two ends. The CDR3 contains 14 residues.